A single sample is the source of the 13 T cell receptor beta chains below, sequenced in a study of T cells expressing NK-cell markers. From its re-call of the 5' RACE reads, TCRdb lists each CDR3 protein once, without DNA. The table lists almost 450,000 distinct CDR3 sequences. Sample: blood T cells: a sorted CD56 or NKG2C T cell subset, CD4+ or CD8+ T cells, or bulk PBMC T cells (not recorded which). The source is a woman aged 18 to 75 in good health.

The chain joins TRBV12-3 or TRBV12-4 to TRBJ2-1; the TCRdb D gene call, TRBD2, has no DNA to confirm it. This CDR3 contains 14 residues. The CDR3 region is CASSSSAGGNEQFF.

The chain links TRBV12-3 or TRBV12-4 to TRBJ1-5; TCRdb's assignment of TRBD1 cannot be checked, as there is no DNA. The CDR3 consists of 14 residues. The CDR3 loop reads CASSPSGGRQPQHF.

This rearrangement joins TRBV7-9 to TRBJ1-1. Germline loops: CDR1 SEHNR, CDR2 FQNEAQ (reference sequence). CDR3 length equals 14 residues. Here the CDR3 reads CASSLGNGNTEAFF.

The chain employs TRBV14 and TRBJ1-2; TCRdb's D gene call, TRBD1, goes unchecked for lack of DNA. The CDR3 is made up of 19 amino acids. Germline V CDR1 and CDR2: SGHDN, FVKESK. CDR3 region: CASSHFKAQGSASNYGYTF.

The chain couples TRBV18 to TRBJ1-3. CDR1 KGHSH and CDR2 LQKENI come from the germline V gene. The CDR3 is made up of 16 amino acids. The CDR3 protein is CASSPRGLNSGNTIYF.

This chain uses TRBV6-2 or TRBV6-3 with TRBJ2-1. The CDR3 is 14 amino acids. Germline V CDR1 and CDR2: MNHEY, SVGEGT. The CDR3 protein is CASSYLADYNEQFF.

The chain uses TRBV10-3 and TRBJ1-5. This CDR3 has 13 amino acids. The V gene's germline CDR1 is ENHRY and CDR2 SYGVKD. The CDR3 loop reads CAIKRDSNQPQHF.

The V gene is TRBV20-1, the J gene TRBJ1-1. The CDR3 has 12 residues. Germline V gene lookup returns CDR1 DFQATT and CDR2 SNEGSKA (reference sequence). The chain's CDR3 is CSARVRNTEAFF.

V gene TRBV7-8 combines with J gene TRBJ2-2. Germline V CDR1 and CDR2: SGHVS, FQNEAQ. The CDR3 has 14 amino acids. The CDR3 here is CASSLLKNTGELFF.

The chain couples TRBV5-1 to TRBJ2-5; the TCRdb D gene call, TRBD1, has no DNA to confirm it. Germline V lookup: CDR1 SGHRS, CDR2 YFSETQ. This CDR3 contains 15 residues. The CDR3 loop is CASSPDRGEVETQYF.

This chain connects TRBV2 to TRBJ1-5; TCRdb indicates TRBD1, and absent DNA this call remains unverified. This CDR3 has 14 amino acids. Germline V gene lookup returns CDR1 SNHLY and CDR2 FYNNEI. The CDR3 sequence: CASSGQGSNQPQHF. Looking up the rest from reference TRBV2 and TRBJ1-5 gives the full variable domain: EPEVTQTPSHQVTQMGQEVILRCVPISNHLYFYWYRQILGQKVEFLVSFYNNEISEKSEIFDDQFSVERPDGSNFTLKIRSTKLEDSAMYFCASSGQGSNQPQHFGDGTRLSIL.

This chain links TRBV7-2 with TRBJ1-1; absent DNA, TCRdb's TRBD1 call cannot be checked. The CDR3 is 15 amino acids. The germline CDR1 and CDR2 sequences are SGHTA and FQGNSA. The CDR3 here is CASSLESQGWSEAFF.

The V gene is TRBV6-2 or TRBV6-3, the J gene TRBJ2-3; TCRdb selects TRBD2, and the lack of DNA leaves this call unchecked. The germline CDR1 and CDR2 sequences are MNHEY and SVGEGT. The CDR3 runs to 17 residues. This CDR3 reads CASSFRDSIVLADTQYF.